The clone carrying this TCR beta chain was counted many times. The data stem from a study of identical twins. Each CDR3 protein gets one entry after TCRdb re-called the 5' RACE reads with MiXCR. The data show hundreds of thousands of distinct CDR3 sequences, 5.5% to 6.5% seen once. This CDR3 has 14 amino acids. The ends lost 4 bases at V and 3 bases at J; junction bases unmatched: 2. Germline V gene data show CDR1 as MDHEN and CDR2 as SYDVKM. The V and J genes are TRBV28 and TRBJ2-1; 8 nucleotides agree with TRBD2. The TCR originated in a man aged 18 to 29 in good health. The sample consisted of naive T cells sorted from blood. CDR3 residues: CASSYGRVYNEQFF. The CDR3 nucleotides are TGTGCCAGCAGTTACGGGAGGGTCTACAATGAGCAGTTCTTC.